The rows below give T cell receptor beta chains drawn from one sample of a study of circulating tumor DNA in untreated peripheral T-cell lymphoma. Assay used: immunoSEQ multiplex PCR; TCRdb lists only in-frame clones, some missing. This table holds approximately 6,600 clones, more than 55% found once. The material sequenced was tumor tissue. The receptor set was obtained from a human donor with peripheral T-cell lymphoma. Both conserved end residues are trimmed from each CDR3.

v_gene: TRBV18
j_gene: TRBJ2-5
CDR3aa: ASSPKGGGPKETQY

v_gene: TRBV14
j_gene: TRBJ1-1
CDR3aa: ASSQGAGHKNTEAF

v_gene: TRBV29-1
j_gene: TRBJ1-1
CDR3aa: SVSSLNTEAF

v_gene: TRBV14
j_gene: TRBJ2-1
CDR3aa: ASSNLAGGYNEQF

v_gene: TRBV6-8
j_gene: TRBJ2-1
CDR3aa: ASSWRLAGEGGYNEQF

v_gene: TRBV18
j_gene: TRBJ1-1
CDR3aa: ASSPRGGSTEAF

v_gene: TRBV30
j_gene: TRBJ2-3
CDR3aa: AWSGGGSRSTDTQY

v_gene: TRBV19
j_gene: TRBJ2-3
CDR3aa: ASSIRRGNSDTQY

v_gene: TRBV30
j_gene: TRBJ1-1
CDR3aa: AWSLWTVVSNTEAF

v_gene: TRBV28
j_gene: TRBJ1-2
CDR3aa: ASSLTGAGNYGYT

v_gene: TRBV19
j_gene: TRBJ2-1
CDR3aa: ASSVQTGGSYNEQF

v_gene: TRBV11-3
j_gene: TRBJ1-1
CDR3aa: ASSFGRGNAANTEAF

v_gene: TRBV19
j_gene: TRBJ1-5
CDR3aa: ASSIVGGSNQPQH

v_gene: TRBV29-1
j_gene: TRBJ2-2
CDR3aa: SVEGTSGELF

v_gene: TRBV19
j_gene: TRBJ2-5
CDR3aa: ARAGITETQY

v_gene: TRBV6-1
j_gene: TRBJ2-7
CDR3aa: ASSEARQNSGIRAYEQY

v_gene: TRBV12-5
j_gene: TRBJ1-5
CDR3aa: ASGLDQPQH

v_gene: TRBV5-1
j_gene: TRBJ1-1
CDR3aa: ASSRQSANTEAF

v_gene: TRBV30
j_gene: TRBJ1-1
CDR3aa: AWSVGQGDTEAF

v_gene: TRBV6-8
j_gene: TRBJ2-1
CDR3aa: ASSNLLAGVNEQF

v_gene: TRBV15
j_gene: TRBJ2-3
CDR3aa: ATSRGTGALTDTQY

v_gene: TRBV7-1
j_gene: TRBJ1-2
CDR3aa: ASSWKSGGTYGYT

v_gene: TRBV6-8
j_gene: TRBJ2-7
CDR3aa: ASSYGVYEQY

v_gene: TRBV29-1
j_gene: TRBJ2-1
CDR3aa: SVEEREGREQF

v_gene: TRBV11-3
j_gene: TRBJ2-7
CDR3aa: ASLSDRQVYEQY

v_gene: TRBV18
j_gene: TRBJ2-3
CDR3aa: ASSPPTTDTQY

v_gene: TRBV11-3
j_gene: TRBJ1-2
CDR3aa: ASRTTWTATNYGYT

v_gene: TRBV5-1
j_gene: TRBJ2-3
CDR3aa: ASSPLGTGATDTQY

v_gene: TRBV5-1
j_gene: TRBJ2-5
CDR3aa: ASSLAPDSQETQY

v_gene: TRBV28
j_gene: TRBJ1-5
CDR3aa: ASSAGNQPQH

v_gene: TRBV19
j_gene: TRBJ2-2
CDR3aa: ASRTSGGAGELF

v_gene: TRBV6-8
j_gene: TRBJ2-7
CDR3aa: ASSYSLWEGEQY

v_gene: TRBV28
j_gene: TRBJ1-1
CDR3aa: ASSLFSQLNTEAF

v_gene: TRBV18
j_gene: TRBJ2-7
CDR3aa: ASSFSRTGGDEQY

v_gene: TRBV28
j_gene: TRBJ1-2
CDR3aa: ASRSGTGRFYGYT

v_gene: TRBV18
j_gene: TRBJ2-3
CDR3aa: ASSPYLTSDSTDTQY

v_gene: TRBV7-6
j_gene: TRBJ1-5
CDR3aa: ASSLDLRSQPQH

v_gene: TRBV19
j_gene: TRBJ2-3
CDR3aa: ASSRSDEMDTQY

v_gene: TRBV6-8
j_gene: TRBJ2-7
CDR3aa: ASWGLAGSGEQY

v_gene: TRBV5-1
j_gene: TRBJ1-3
CDR3aa: ASSRPGTGSGNTIY

v_gene: TRBV25-1
j_gene: TRBJ1-1
CDR3aa: ASRTLSYTEAF

v_gene: TRBV28
j_gene: TRBJ1-4
CDR3aa: ASSFSQTGEKLF

v_gene: TRBV30
j_gene: TRBJ1-5
CDR3aa: AWNDRANQPQH

v_gene: TRBV18
j_gene: TRBJ1-1
CDR3aa: ASSPTRKQGAHPNTEAF

v_gene: TRBV28
j_gene: TRBJ2-2
CDR3aa: ASSTSDRSNTGELF

v_gene: TRBV28
j_gene: TRBJ1-6
CDR3aa: ASRWADRGDSPLH

v_gene: TRBV5-1
j_gene: TRBJ1-6
CDR3aa: ASSFSPMTGRLPSPLH

v_gene: TRBV29-1
j_gene: TRBJ2-1
CDR3aa: SVETVRGEQF

v_gene: TRBV6-8
j_gene: TRBJ2-7
CDR3aa: ASSADGIYEQY

v_gene: TRBV6-8
j_gene: TRBJ2-7
CDR3aa: ASSDGGPHSYEQY

v_gene: TRBV19
j_gene: TRBJ1-4
CDR3aa: ASGRGWEKLF

v_gene: TRBV28
j_gene: TRBJ2-5
CDR3aa: ASRTGGRETQY

v_gene: TRBV11-3
j_gene: TRBJ1-2
CDR3aa: ASSHTDRVKGYT